The entry below gives a single T cell receptor (beta chain) sequence along with its context. The sample is drawn from a study of blood T cell repertoires in COVID-19. Study at large: T cells, B-cell-depleted T cells, or PBMCs supplied cDNA or gDNA.

Produced via immunoSEQ multiplex PCR; TCRdb's table is partial and in-frame only. The sample holds around 240,000 clones, 80% to 90% seen once. In Cohort 3, a recovered donor had either two negative PCRs, clearance, or symptom resolution. Germline loops: CDR1 SGHVS, CDR2 FQNEAQ. V was clipped by 3 bases and J by 2 bases, with 10 bases between them. This CDR3 comprises 15 residues. The sample was PBMCs or T cells enriched from blood (not recorded which). The TCR comes from a woman aged 50 to 65 who had recovered from COVID-19. The chain carries TRBV7-8 and TRBJ2-2; D might be TRBD2 (6 bases). The CDR3 reads CASSFSGTNTGELFF. DNA of the CDR3: TGTGCCAGCAGCTTCTCCGGGACTAACACCGGGGAGCTGTTTTTT. The variable domain in full, completed from reference TRBV7-8 and TRBJ2-2, reads GAGVSQSPRYKVAKRGQDVALRCDPISGHVSLFWYQQALGQGPEFLTYFQNEAQLDKSGLPSDRFFAERPEGSVSTLKIQRTQQEDSAVYLCASSFSGTNTGELFFGEGSRLTVL.